Detailed here is one T cell receptor beta chain. V was cut by 3 bases and J by 6 bases, with 8 bases left in between. This CDR3 region has 12 residues. Germline V gene lookup returns CDR1 SEHNR and CDR2 FQNEAQ (reference sequence). These data belong to a study of shared clonotypes between healthy human individuals. Method: immunoSEQ multiplex PCR; TCRdb's copy keeps in-frame clones and lacks some. The top ten hold around 0.15% of the sample, which has roughly 2.5 million clones, approximately 94% seen once. This sequence originates from a man younger than 35 in good health. Sample: naive CD4+ T cells sorted from blood. Stated subset: CD45RA+ positively selected. This chain uses TRBV7-9 with TRBJ1-2; no clear D gene. The CDR3 DNA is TGTGCCAGCAGCTTCCGGACTGATGGCTACACCTTC. Translating gives CASSFRTDGYTF.